This passage covers 6 T cell receptor delta chains from one sample sequenced in a study of gamma-delta T cells after stem cell transplantation. TCRdb redid clone calling on the RT-PCR reads using CATT. Of roughly 530 delta-chain clones in the sample, less than 15% are singletons; the top ten hold around half. The sequenced sample consisted of gamma-delta T cells. Receptors originate from a human donor. It is not recorded whose cells these are; they may come from a transplant donor.

On this clone: This sequence is one base from a far larger clone and is likely a read error. In the same sample, other DNA sequences code for this CDR3. The chain couples TRDV1 to TRDJ1, with TRDD3 identical over 7 bases. The CDR3 spans 25 residues. The ends lost 4 bases at V and 0 bases at J; junction bases unmatched: 35. Per germline, CDR1 TSWWSYY and CDR2 QGS. The CDR3, as DNA: TGTGCTCTTGGGGCCCCTGGGGGCTACTTGATACTCCTTAGGGGGATTTGGAAGAACACCGATAAACTCATCTTT. Amino acids: CALGAPGGYLILLRGIWKNTDKLIF.

The table lists this clone with a few counts. The translation of this DNA and the TCRdb protein of a much larger clone differ at residue 9, probably owing to a read error; the protein shown here is translated from the DNA. The chain employs TRDV2 and TRDJ1, with D maybe TRDD3 (5 bases). The germline V and J ends were trimmed by 0 bases and 4 bases, with 20 bases remaining between them. The CDR3 runs 17 residues. The germline CDR1 and CDR2 sequences are GEAIGNYY and EKD. The DNA of the CDR3 is TGTGCCTGTGACACCCTGCCGGGGGGTACGCCCATCGATAAACTCATCTTT. Protein: CACDTLPGGTPIDKLIF.

This clone was seen more than once but under ten times. The TCRdb protein, from a much larger clone, departs from this DNA's translation at residue 11, likely by read error; the protein shown derives from the DNA. The chain couples TRDV2 to TRDJ1; 9 positions agree with TRDD3. The germline gives CDR1 GEAIGNYY, CDR2 EKD. V gave up 1 base and J gave up 0 bases; unmatched junction bases: 11. This CDR3 is built from 18 residues. DNA of the CDR3: TGTGCCTGTGACACGCCCTGGGGGATCCAACCGTACACCGATAAACTCATCTTT. Translating it yields CACDTPWGIQPYTDKLIF.

This clone is hyperexpanded. The sample holds other DNA sequences that translate to the same CDR3. The chain uses TRDV2 and TRDJ1; TRDD3 matches 8 bases. Unmatched junction bases numbered 8, after V lost 0 bases and J lost 0 bases. The CDR3 runs to 17 residues. Germline loops: CDR1 GEAIGNYY, CDR2 EKD. The CDR3 nucleotides read TGTGCCTGTGACACCGTGGGGGATCACCAGTACACCGATAAACTCATCTTT. It translates to CACDTVGDHQYTDKLIF.

Note on this clone: A far larger clone is one nucleotide away, so this likely arose from a read error. Different DNA sequences within this sample yield the same CDR3. The chain carries TRDV2 and TRDJ1; 10 bases fit TRDD3. CDR3 length: 18 amino acids. Germline trimming cut 4 bases from V and 0 bases from J; bases unmatched to any gene: 13. Germline CDR1 GEAIGNYY, CDR2 EKD. Here the CDR3 reads CACERLGDRNQNTDKLIF. The CDR3 DNA sequence: TGTGCCTGTGAGCGGCTGGGGGATAGGAACCAAAACACCGATAAACTCATCTTT.

This clone is deemed medium-sized. This probably arose from a read error, given a far larger clone one base away. Written as DNA, the CDR3 is TGTGCCTGTGACACCGCCTCGTACTGGGGGATACCACCTAGCTCCTGGGGCACCCGACAGATGTTTTTC. Protein sequence: CACDTASYWGIPPSSWGTRQMFF. The genes are TRDV2 and TRDJ3, with 12 bases fitting TRDD3. The length of the CDR3 is 23 residues. The germline V gene encodes CDR1 GEAIGNYY and CDR2 EKD.